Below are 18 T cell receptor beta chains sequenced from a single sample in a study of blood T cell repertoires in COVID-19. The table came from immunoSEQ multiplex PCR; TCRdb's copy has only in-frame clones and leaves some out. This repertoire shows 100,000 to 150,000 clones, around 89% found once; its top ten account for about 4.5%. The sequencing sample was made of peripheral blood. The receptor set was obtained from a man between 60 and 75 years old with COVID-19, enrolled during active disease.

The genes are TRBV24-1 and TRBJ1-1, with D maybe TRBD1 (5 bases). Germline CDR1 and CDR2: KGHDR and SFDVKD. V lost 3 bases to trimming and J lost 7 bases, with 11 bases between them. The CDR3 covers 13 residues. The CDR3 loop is CATSDPGGGEAFF. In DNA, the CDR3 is TGTGCCACCAGTGATCCCGGGGGGGGTGAAGCTTTCTTT.

The CDR3 here is CASSRQGSFSYEQYF. In nucleotides, the CDR3 is TGTGCCAGCAGTAGACAGGGGTCCTTCTCCTACGAGCAGTACTTC. The chain combines TRBV11-2 with TRBJ2-7; TRBD1 agrees at 8 bases. The CDR3 is 15 residues long. Trimming removed 6 bases from V and 0 bases from J; junction bases left unmatched: 7. CDR1 SGHAT and CDR2 FQNNGV come from the germline V gene. Using reference TRBV11-2 and TRBJ2-7 for the parts outside the CDR3, the full variable domain is EAGVAQSPRYKIIEKRQSVAFWCNPISGHATLYWYQQILGQGPKLLIQFQNNGVVDDSQLPKDRFSAERLKGVDSTLKIQPAKLEDSAVYLCASSRQGSFSYEQYFGPGTRLTVT.

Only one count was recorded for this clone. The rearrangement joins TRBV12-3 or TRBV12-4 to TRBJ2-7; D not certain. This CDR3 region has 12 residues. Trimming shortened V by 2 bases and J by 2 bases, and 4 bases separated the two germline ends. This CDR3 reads CASSLSPYEQYF. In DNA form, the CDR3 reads TGTGCCAGCAGTTTAAGCCCCTACGAGCAGTACTTC.

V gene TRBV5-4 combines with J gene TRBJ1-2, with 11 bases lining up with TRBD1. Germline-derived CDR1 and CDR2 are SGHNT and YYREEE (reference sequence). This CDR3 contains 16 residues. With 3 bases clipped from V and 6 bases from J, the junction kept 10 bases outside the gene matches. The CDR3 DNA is TGTGCCAGCAGCTCGCCTGGACAGGGGGCGCGGGATGGCTACACCTTC. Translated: CASSSPGQGARDGYTF.

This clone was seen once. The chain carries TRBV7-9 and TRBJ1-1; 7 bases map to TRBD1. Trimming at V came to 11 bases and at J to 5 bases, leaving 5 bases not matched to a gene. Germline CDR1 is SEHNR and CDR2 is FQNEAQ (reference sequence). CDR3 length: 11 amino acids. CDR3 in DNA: TGTGCCTCCACAGGGGCGACTGAAGCTTTCTTT. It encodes CASTGATEAFF.

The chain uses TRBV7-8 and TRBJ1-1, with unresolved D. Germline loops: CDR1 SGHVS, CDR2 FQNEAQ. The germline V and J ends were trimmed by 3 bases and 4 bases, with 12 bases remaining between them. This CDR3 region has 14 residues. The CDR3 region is CASSLTRGSTEAFF. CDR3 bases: TGTGCCAGCAGCTTGACTCGAGGTAGCACTGAAGCTTTCTTT.

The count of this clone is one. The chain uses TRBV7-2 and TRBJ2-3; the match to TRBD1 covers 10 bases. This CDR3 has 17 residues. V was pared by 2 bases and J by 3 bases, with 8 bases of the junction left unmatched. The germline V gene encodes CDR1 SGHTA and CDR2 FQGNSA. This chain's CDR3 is CASSLKFRTGGTDTQYF. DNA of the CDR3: TGTGCCAGCAGCTTAAAGTTTAGGACAGGGGGGACAGATACGCAGTATTTT.

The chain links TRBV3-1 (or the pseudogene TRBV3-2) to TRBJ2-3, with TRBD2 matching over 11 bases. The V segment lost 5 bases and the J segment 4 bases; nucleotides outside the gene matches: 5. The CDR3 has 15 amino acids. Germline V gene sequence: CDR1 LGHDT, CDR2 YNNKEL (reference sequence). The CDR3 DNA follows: TGTGCCAGCAGCAGACTAGCGGGGTTTTCAGATACGCAGTATTTT. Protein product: CASSRLAGFSDTQYF.

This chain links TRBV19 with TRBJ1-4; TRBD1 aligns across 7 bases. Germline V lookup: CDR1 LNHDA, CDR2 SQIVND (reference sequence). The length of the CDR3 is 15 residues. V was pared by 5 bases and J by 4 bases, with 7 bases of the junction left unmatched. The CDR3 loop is CASSDGQAGNEKLFF. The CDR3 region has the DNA TGTGCCAGTAGTGATGGACAGGCGGGTAATGAAAAACTGTTTTTT.

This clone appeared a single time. The CDR3 DNA reads TGTGCCAGCAGTTTATTCGGGGGGTGGGAGCTGTTTTTT. Its translation: CASSLFGGWELFF. The rearrangement links TRBV28 to TRBJ2-2; 7 nucleotides agree with TRBD2. J gave up 9 bases and V 1 base, and 2 bases lay outside the gene matches. This CDR3 contains 13 residues. Per germline, CDR1 MDHEN and CDR2 SYDVKM.

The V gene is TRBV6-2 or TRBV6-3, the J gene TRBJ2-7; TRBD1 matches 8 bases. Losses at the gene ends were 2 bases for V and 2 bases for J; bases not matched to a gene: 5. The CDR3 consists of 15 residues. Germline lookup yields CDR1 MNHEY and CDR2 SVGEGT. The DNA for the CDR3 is TGTGCCAGCAGTTACCCCGGACAGGGAACCTACGAGCAGTACTTC. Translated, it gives CASSYPGQGTYEQYF.

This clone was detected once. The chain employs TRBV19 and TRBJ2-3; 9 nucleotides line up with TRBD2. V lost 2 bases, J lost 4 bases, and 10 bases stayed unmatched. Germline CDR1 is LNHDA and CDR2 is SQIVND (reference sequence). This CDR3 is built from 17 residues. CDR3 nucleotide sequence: TGTGCCAGTAGTATACGGGCTAGCGGGGTGGTGGCAGATACGCAGTATTTT. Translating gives CASSIRASGVVADTQYF. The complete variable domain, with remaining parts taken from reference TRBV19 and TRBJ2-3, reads DGGITQSPKYLFRKEGQNVTLSCEQNLNHDAMYWYRQDPGQGLRLIYYSQIVNDFQKGDIAEGYSVSREKKESFPLTVTSAQKNPTAFYLCASSIRASGVVADTQYFGPGTRLTVL.

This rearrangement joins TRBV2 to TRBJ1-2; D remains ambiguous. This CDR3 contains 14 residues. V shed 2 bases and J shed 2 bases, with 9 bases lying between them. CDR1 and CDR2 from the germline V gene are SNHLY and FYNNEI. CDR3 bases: TGTGCCAGCAGTGAAACGGGGATGAACTATGGCTACACCTTC. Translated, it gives CASSETGMNYGYTF.

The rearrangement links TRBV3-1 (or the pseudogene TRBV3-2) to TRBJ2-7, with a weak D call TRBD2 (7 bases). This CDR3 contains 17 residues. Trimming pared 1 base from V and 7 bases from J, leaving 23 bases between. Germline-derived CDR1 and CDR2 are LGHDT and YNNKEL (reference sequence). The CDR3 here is CASSQVGLRGGPAEQYF. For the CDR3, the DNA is TGTGCCAGCAGCCAAGTGGGCCTTAGGGGGGGGCCCGCTGAGCAGTACTTC.

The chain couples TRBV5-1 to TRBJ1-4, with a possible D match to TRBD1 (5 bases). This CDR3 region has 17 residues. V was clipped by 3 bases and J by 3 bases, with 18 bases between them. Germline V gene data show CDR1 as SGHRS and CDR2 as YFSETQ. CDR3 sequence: CASSYRGAGRANEKLFF. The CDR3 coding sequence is TGCGCCAGCAGCTACAGAGGGGCGGGAAGAGCTAATGAAAAACTGTTTTTT.

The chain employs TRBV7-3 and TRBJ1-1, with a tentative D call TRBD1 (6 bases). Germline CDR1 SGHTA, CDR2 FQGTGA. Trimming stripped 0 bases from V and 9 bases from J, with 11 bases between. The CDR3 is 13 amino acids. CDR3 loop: CASSLTSDRQAFF. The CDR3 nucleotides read TGTGCCAGCAGCTTAACATCGGACAGACAAGCTTTCTTT.

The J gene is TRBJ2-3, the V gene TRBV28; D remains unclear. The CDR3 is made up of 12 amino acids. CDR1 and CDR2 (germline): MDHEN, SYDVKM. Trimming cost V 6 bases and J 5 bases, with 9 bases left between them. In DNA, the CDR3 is TGTGCCAGCAGCCTCCCTAGAGATACGCAGTATTTT. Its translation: CASSLPRDTQYF.

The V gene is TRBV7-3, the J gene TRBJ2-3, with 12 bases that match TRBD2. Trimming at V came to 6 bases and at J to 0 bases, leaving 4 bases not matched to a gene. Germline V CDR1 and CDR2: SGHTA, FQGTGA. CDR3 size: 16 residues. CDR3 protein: CASRLAGGPSTDTQYF. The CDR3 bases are TGTGCCAGCAGACTAGCGGGGGGCCCTAGCACAGATACGCAGTATTTT.